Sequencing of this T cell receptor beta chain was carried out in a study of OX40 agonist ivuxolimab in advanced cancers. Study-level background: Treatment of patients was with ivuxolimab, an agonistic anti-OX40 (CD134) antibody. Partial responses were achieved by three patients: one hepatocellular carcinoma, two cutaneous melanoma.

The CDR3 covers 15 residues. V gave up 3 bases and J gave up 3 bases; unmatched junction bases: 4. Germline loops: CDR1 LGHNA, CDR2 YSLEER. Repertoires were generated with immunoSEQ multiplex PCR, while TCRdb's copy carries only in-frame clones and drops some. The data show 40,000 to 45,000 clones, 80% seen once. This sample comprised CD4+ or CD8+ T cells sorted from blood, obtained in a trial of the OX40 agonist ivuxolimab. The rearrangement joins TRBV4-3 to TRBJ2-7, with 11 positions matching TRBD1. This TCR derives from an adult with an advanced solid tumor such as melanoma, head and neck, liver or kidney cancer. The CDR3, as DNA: TGCGCCAGCAGCCAGGCCGGGACAGGGGGCTACGAGCAGTACTTC. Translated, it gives CASSQAGTGGYEQYF.